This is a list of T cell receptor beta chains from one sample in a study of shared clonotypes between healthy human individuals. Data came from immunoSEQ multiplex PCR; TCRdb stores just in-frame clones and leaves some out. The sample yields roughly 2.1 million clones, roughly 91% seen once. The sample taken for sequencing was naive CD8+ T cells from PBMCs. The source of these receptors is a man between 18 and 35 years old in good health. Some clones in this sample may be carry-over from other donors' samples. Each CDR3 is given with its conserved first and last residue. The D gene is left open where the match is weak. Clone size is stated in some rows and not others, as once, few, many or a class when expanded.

CDR3aa: CASSPTLAGVYNEQFF
CDR3nt: TGTGCCAGCAGTCCCACCCTAGCGGGAGTGTACAATGAGCAGTTCTTC
v_gene: TRBV27
j_gene: TRBJ2-1
abundance: -
d_gene: TRBD2

CDR3aa: CASSLTGGAGTEAFF
CDR3nt: TGTGCCAGCAGCTTAACAGGGGGCGCGGGGACTGAAGCTTTCTTT
v_gene: TRBV7-3
j_gene: TRBJ1-1
abundance: few
d_gene: TRBD1

CDR3aa: CASSRGHPETQYF
CDR3nt: TGTGCCAGCAGCCGGGGACATCCAGAGACCCAGTACTTC
v_gene: TRBV7-9
j_gene: TRBJ2-5
abundance: once
d_gene: -

CDR3aa: CAWSVRDEQFF
CDR3nt: TGTGCCTGGAGTGTACGGGACGAGCAGTTCTTC
v_gene: TRBV30
j_gene: TRBJ2-1
abundance: once
d_gene: -

CDR3aa: CASSLVEAVYEQYF
CDR3nt: TGTGCCAGCAGCTTAGTAGAGGCAGTCTACGAGCAGTACTTC
v_gene: TRBV7-9
j_gene: TRBJ2-7
abundance: -
d_gene: -

CDR3aa: CSARSVAQFF
CDR3nt: TGCAGCGCAAGGTCTGTTGCGCAGTTCTTC
v_gene: TRBV29-1
j_gene: TRBJ2-1
abundance: -
d_gene: -

CDR3aa: CASMPGRAGYEQYF
CDR3nt: TGTGCCAGCATGCCGGGGAGGGCGGGGTACGAGCAGTACTTC
v_gene: TRBV6-1
j_gene: TRBJ2-7
abundance: -
d_gene: TRBD2

CDR3aa: CASSSRGYSNQPQHF
CDR3nt: TGTGCCAGCAGTTCGAGGGGGTATAGCAATCAGCCCCAGCATTTT
v_gene: TRBV2
j_gene: TRBJ1-5
abundance: -
d_gene: -

CDR3aa: CASSEEPPGDEQFF
CDR3nt: TGTGCCAGCAGTGAAGAACCCCCGGGGGATGAGCAGTTCTTC
v_gene: TRBV2
j_gene: TRBJ2-1
abundance: -
d_gene: -

CDR3aa: CASSTLAEMNTEAFF
CDR3nt: TGTGCCAGCTCCACCCTGGCGGAAATGAACACTGAAGCTTTCTTT
v_gene: TRBV18
j_gene: TRBJ1-1
abundance: -
d_gene: -

CDR3aa: CASSESGAGTIEAFF
CDR3nt: TGCGCCAGCAGTGAGTCTGGAGCCGGAACGATTGAAGCTTTCTTT
v_gene: TRBV10-2
j_gene: TRBJ1-1
abundance: -
d_gene: -

CDR3aa: CAIMGTSGSRRVGEQFF
CDR3nt: TGTGCCATCATGGGGACTAGCGGGAGTAGGAGGGTGGGTGAGCAGTTCTTC
v_gene: TRBV10-3
j_gene: TRBJ2-1
abundance: -
d_gene: TRBD2

CDR3aa: CASSSPPGTSGSSYNEQFF
CDR3nt: TGTGCCAGCAGCTCCCCGCCCGGGACGAGCGGGAGCTCCTACAATGAGCAGTTCTTC
v_gene: TRBV11-2
j_gene: TRBJ2-1
abundance: -
d_gene: TRBD2

CDR3aa: CASRGNTGELFF
CDR3nt: TGTGCCAGCAGGGGGAACACCGGGGAGCTGTTTTTT
v_gene: TRBV9
j_gene: TRBJ2-2
abundance: few
d_gene: -

CDR3aa: CASSLEGEREGRGNEQFF
CDR3nt: TGTGCCAGCAGCTTGGAAGGGGAGCGGGAGGGCCGAGGGAATGAGCAGTTCTTC
v_gene: TRBV5-6
j_gene: TRBJ2-1
abundance: -
d_gene: TRBD2

CDR3aa: CASSSRAFNSPLHF
CDR3nt: TGTGCCAGCAGCTCGAGGGCCTTTAATTCACCCCTCCACTTT
v_gene: TRBV7-3
j_gene: TRBJ1-6
abundance: once
d_gene: -

CDR3aa: CASSLEVGGENIQYF
CDR3nt: TGTGCCAGCAGCTTAGAGGTGGGAGGGGAAAACATTCAGTACTTC
v_gene: TRBV7-9
j_gene: TRBJ2-4
abundance: -
d_gene: TRBD2

CDR3aa: CASSLVGVGNEQFF
CDR3nt: TGTGCCAGCAGCTTAGTCGGGGTTGGTAATGAGCAGTTCTTC
v_gene: TRBV7-8
j_gene: TRBJ2-1
abundance: -
d_gene: -

CDR3aa: CASSSGVEQFF
CDR3nt: TGTGCCAGCAGTTCTGGAGTGGAGCAGTTCTTC
v_gene: TRBV27
j_gene: TRBJ2-1
abundance: -
d_gene: -

CDR3aa: CASDYRQGGTEAFF
CDR3nt: TGTGCCAGTGACTATCGACAGGGGGGCACTGAAGCTTTCTTT
v_gene: TRBV19
j_gene: TRBJ1-1
abundance: -
d_gene: TRBD1

CDR3aa: CASSLGLADSYNEQFF
CDR3nt: TGTGCCAGCAGCTTAGGGCTAGCGGACAGCTACAATGAGCAGTTCTTC
v_gene: TRBV11-3
j_gene: TRBJ2-1
abundance: -
d_gene: -

CDR3aa: CASSLRISNEQFF
CDR3nt: TGTGCCAGCAGTTTAAGGATTTCTAATGAGCAGTTCTTC
v_gene: TRBV27
j_gene: TRBJ2-1
abundance: -
d_gene: -

CDR3aa: CATSENRGLRTEAFF
CDR3nt: TGTGCCACCAGCGAGAACAGGGGTCTTCGCACTGAAGCTTTCTTT
v_gene: TRBV15
j_gene: TRBJ1-1
abundance: -
d_gene: TRBD1

CDR3aa: CASSWGDGSYEQYF
CDR3nt: TGTGCCAGCAGTTGGGGGGACGGGTCCTACGAGCAGTACTTC
v_gene: TRBV6-6
j_gene: TRBJ2-7
abundance: -
d_gene: -

CDR3aa: CASSIRGVGSPLHF
CDR3nt: TGTGCCAGCAGCATACGGGGGGTAGGTTCACCCCTCCACTTT
v_gene: TRBV2
j_gene: TRBJ1-6
abundance: once
d_gene: -

CDR3aa: CASSQGPGTGELFF
CDR3nt: TGCGCCAGCAGCCAAGGGCCTGGGACCGGGGAGCTTTTTTTT
v_gene: TRBV4-1
j_gene: TRBJ2-2
abundance: -
d_gene: -

CDR3aa: CASSIQAGGFNEQFF
CDR3nt: TGTGCCAGTAGTATCCAAGCGGGAGGGTTCAATGAGCAGTTCTTC
v_gene: TRBV19
j_gene: TRBJ2-1
abundance: -
d_gene: TRBD2

CDR3aa: CASSPPGTYEQYF
CDR3nt: TGTGCCAGCAGTCCCCCAGGGACCTACGAGCAGTACTTC
v_gene: TRBV28
j_gene: TRBJ2-7
abundance: -
d_gene: -

CDR3aa: CASSLLFF
CDR3nt: TGTGCCAGCAGCCTTCTGTTCTTC
v_gene: TRBV7-2
j_gene: TRBJ2-1
abundance: once
d_gene: -

CDR3aa: CASSQDRTSGAYNEQFF
CDR3nt: TGCGCCAGCAGCCAAGATCGGACTAGCGGAGCCTACAATGAGCAGTTCTTC
v_gene: TRBV4-1
j_gene: TRBJ2-1
abundance: -
d_gene: TRBD2

CDR3aa: CASSVGDDRVGQYF
CDR3nt: TGTGCCAGCAGCGTAGGCGATGACAGGGTAGGGCAGTACTTC
v_gene: TRBV9
j_gene: TRBJ2-7
abundance: -
d_gene: TRBD1

CDR3aa: CASSLATGWNSPLHF
CDR3nt: TGTGCCAGCAGCTTAGCTACAGGGTGGAATTCACCCCTCCACTTT
v_gene: TRBV11-2
j_gene: TRBJ1-6
abundance: -
d_gene: -

CDR3aa: CASSFGLVGSDTQYF
CDR3nt: TGTGCCAGCAGTTTCGGCCTAGTCGGTTCAGATACGCAGTATTTT
v_gene: TRBV28
j_gene: TRBJ2-3
abundance: -
d_gene: -

CDR3aa: CASSLGGTSPYEQYF
CDR3nt: TGTGCCAGCAGCTTGGGGGGGACTAGTCCCTACGAGCAGTACTTC
v_gene: TRBV5-4
j_gene: TRBJ2-7
abundance: -
d_gene: TRBD2

CDR3aa: CASSTRHFSADEQYF
CDR3nt: TGTGCCAGCAGTACCCGACATTTTTCAGCCGACGAGCAGTACTTC
v_gene: TRBV28
j_gene: TRBJ2-7
abundance: -
d_gene: -

CDR3aa: CASASNRGNEQFF
CDR3nt: TGTGCCAGTGCGTCAAACAGGGGTAATGAGCAGTTCTTC
v_gene: TRBV27
j_gene: TRBJ2-1
abundance: -
d_gene: TRBD1

CDR3aa: CASSFPAGGPIEQFF
CDR3nt: TGTGCCAGCAGTTTTCCGGCGGGAGGGCCTATTGAGCAGTTCTTC
v_gene: TRBV28
j_gene: TRBJ2-1
abundance: -
d_gene: TRBD2

CDR3aa: CASSQARDIPYEQYF
CDR3nt: TGTGCCAGCAGCCAAGCTAGAGATATACCCTACGAGCAGTACTTC
v_gene: TRBV4-2
j_gene: TRBJ2-7
abundance: -
d_gene: -

CDR3aa: CASSPAGQVFYGYTF
CDR3nt: TGTGCCAGCAGTCCTGCGGGACAGGTGTTCTATGGCTACACCTTC
v_gene: TRBV27
j_gene: TRBJ1-2
abundance: -
d_gene: TRBD1

CDR3aa: CASSLDPPGLDEQFF
CDR3nt: TGTGCCAGCAGCTTAGACCCCCCTGGCCTGGATGAGCAGTTCTTC
v_gene: TRBV11-1
j_gene: TRBJ2-1
abundance: -
d_gene: -

CDR3aa: CAWSGGTYYGYTF
CDR3nt: TGTGCCTGGAGCGGTGGAACATACTATGGCTACACCTTC
v_gene: TRBV30
j_gene: TRBJ1-2
abundance: -
d_gene: -

CDR3aa: CASSQAYYREEGAFADTQYF
CDR3nt: TGCGCCAGCAGCCAAGCGTACTACAGAGAGGAGGGGGCATTTGCAGATACGCAGTATTTT
v_gene: TRBV4-3
j_gene: TRBJ2-3
abundance: -
d_gene: -

CDR3aa: CASSYSTSGTYEQYF
CDR3nt: TGTGCCAGCAGTTACTCGACTAGCGGGACGTACGAGCAGTACTTC
v_gene: TRBV6-6
j_gene: TRBJ2-7
abundance: -
d_gene: TRBD2

CDR3aa: CASSLGADYEQYF
CDR3nt: TGTGCCAGCAGCTTAGGGGCAGACTACGAGCAGTACTTC
v_gene: TRBV7-9
j_gene: TRBJ2-7
abundance: once
d_gene: -

CDR3aa: CASSWLQRTGHNEQFF
CDR3nt: TGTGCCAGCAGTTGGTTACAAAGGACAGGGCACAATGAGCAGTTCTTC
v_gene: TRBV27
j_gene: TRBJ2-1
abundance: -
d_gene: TRBD1

CDR3aa: CASSLALGENTEAFF
CDR3nt: TGTGCCAGCAGCTTAGCCCTCGGTGAGAACACTGAAGCTTTCTTT
v_gene: TRBV7-9
j_gene: TRBJ1-1
abundance: -
d_gene: -

CDR3aa: CASRYRTSGRTGELFF
CDR3nt: TGCGCCAGCAGGTACCGGACTAGCGGGAGGACCGGGGAGCTGTTTTTT
v_gene: TRBV4-1
j_gene: TRBJ2-2
abundance: -
d_gene: TRBD2

CDR3aa: CASSPSLHRKGFGYTF
CDR3nt: TGTGCCAGCAGCCCAAGCCTTCATCGAAAAGGTTTTGGCTACACCTTC
v_gene: TRBV7-6
j_gene: TRBJ1-2
abundance: -
d_gene: -

CDR3aa: CAISESTGRAEAFF
CDR3nt: TGTGCCATCAGTGAGTCGACGGGGAGGGCTGAAGCTTTCTTT
v_gene: TRBV10-3
j_gene: TRBJ1-1
abundance: once
d_gene: -

CDR3aa: CASSVRGGGTDTQYF
CDR3nt: TGTGCCAGCTCTGTCCGTGGGGGAGGGACAGATACGCAGTATTTT
v_gene: TRBV28
j_gene: TRBJ2-3
abundance: -
d_gene: TRBD2

CDR3aa: CASSVALAGAWGELFF
CDR3nt: TGTGCCAGCAGCGTAGCACTAGCGGGTGCATGGGGGGAGCTGTTTTTT
v_gene: TRBV9
j_gene: TRBJ2-2
abundance: -
d_gene: TRBD2

CDR3aa: CASSSFGGTSYNEQFF
CDR3nt: TGTGCCAGCAGCTCCTTTGGGGGGACAAGCTACAATGAGCAGTTCTTC
v_gene: TRBV7-2
j_gene: TRBJ2-1
abundance: -
d_gene: -

CDR3aa: CASSVGVGYEQYF
CDR3nt: TGTGCCAGCAGCGTAGGAGTAGGCTACGAGCAGTACTTC
v_gene: TRBV9
j_gene: TRBJ2-7
abundance: -
d_gene: -